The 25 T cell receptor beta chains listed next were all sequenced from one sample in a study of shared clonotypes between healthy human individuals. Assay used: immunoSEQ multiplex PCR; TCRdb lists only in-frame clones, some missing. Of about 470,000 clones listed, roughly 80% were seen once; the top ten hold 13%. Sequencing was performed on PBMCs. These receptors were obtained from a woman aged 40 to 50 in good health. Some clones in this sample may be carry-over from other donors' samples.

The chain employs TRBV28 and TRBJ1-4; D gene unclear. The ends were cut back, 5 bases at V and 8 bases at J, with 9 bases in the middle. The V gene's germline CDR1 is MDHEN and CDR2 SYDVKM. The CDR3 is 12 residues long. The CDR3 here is CASSGPDEKLFF. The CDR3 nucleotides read TGTGCCAGCAGTGGGCCCGACGAAAAACTGTTTTTT.

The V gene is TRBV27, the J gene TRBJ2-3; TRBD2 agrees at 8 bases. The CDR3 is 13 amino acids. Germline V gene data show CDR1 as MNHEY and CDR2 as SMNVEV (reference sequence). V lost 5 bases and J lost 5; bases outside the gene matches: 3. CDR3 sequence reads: CASSQAGEDTQYF. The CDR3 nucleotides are TGTGCCAGCAGTCAAGCGGGAGAAGATACGCAGTATTTT.

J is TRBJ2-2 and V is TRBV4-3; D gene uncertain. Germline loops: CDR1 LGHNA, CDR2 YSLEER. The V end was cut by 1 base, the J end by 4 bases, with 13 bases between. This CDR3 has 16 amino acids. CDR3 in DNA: TGCGCCAGCAGCCAAGGCGCTTCCGGCGGCACCGGGGAGCTGTTTTTT. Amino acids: CASSQGASGGTGELFF.

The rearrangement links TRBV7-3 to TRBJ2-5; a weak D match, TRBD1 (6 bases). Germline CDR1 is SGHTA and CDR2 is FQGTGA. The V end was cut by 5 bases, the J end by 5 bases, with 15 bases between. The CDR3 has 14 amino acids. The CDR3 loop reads CASSPSLTGETQYF. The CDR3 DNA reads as TGTGCCAGCAGCCCCAGCTTAACAGGGGAGACCCAGTACTTC.

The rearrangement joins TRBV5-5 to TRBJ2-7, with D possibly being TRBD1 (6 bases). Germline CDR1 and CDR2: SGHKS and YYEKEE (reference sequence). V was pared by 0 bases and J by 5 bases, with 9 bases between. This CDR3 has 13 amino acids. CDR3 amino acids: CASSLDRANEQYF. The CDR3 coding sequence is TGTGCCAGCAGCTTGGACAGGGCGAACGAGCAGTACTTC.

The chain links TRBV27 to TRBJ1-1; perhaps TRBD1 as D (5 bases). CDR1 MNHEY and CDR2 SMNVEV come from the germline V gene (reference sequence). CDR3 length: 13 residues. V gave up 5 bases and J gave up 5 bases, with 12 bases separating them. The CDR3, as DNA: TGTGCCAGCAGTATACCGGGGGAAACTGAAGCTTTCTTT. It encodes CASSIPGETEAFF.

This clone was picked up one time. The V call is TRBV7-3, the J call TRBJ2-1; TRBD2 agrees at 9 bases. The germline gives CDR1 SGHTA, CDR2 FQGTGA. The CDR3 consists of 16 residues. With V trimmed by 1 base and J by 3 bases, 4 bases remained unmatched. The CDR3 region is CASSLSGGRVYNEQFF. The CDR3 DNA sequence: TGTGCCAGCAGCTTAAGTGGCGGGAGGGTCTACAATGAGCAGTTCTTC.

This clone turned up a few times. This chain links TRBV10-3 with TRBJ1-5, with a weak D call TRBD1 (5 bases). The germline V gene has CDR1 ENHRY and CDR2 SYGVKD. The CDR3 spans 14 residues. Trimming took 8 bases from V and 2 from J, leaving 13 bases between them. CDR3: CAIAGAGGNQPQHF. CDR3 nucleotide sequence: TGTGCCATCGCCGGGGCTGGGGGCAATCAGCCCCAGCATTTT.

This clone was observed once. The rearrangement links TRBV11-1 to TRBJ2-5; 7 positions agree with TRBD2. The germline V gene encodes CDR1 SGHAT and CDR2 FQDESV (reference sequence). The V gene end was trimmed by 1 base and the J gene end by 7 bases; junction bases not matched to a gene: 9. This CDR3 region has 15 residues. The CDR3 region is CASSLGGLVGGTQYF. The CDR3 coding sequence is TGTGCCAGCAGCTTAGGCGGACTAGTTGGAGGGACCCAGTACTTC.

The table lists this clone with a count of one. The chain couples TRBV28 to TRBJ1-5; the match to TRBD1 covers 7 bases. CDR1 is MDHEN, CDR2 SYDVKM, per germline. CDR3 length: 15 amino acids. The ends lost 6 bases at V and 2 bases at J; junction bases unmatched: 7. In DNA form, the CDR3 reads TGTGCCAGCAGCCCGACAGGGCCACGCAATCAGCCCCAGCATTTT. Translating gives CASSPTGPRNQPQHF.

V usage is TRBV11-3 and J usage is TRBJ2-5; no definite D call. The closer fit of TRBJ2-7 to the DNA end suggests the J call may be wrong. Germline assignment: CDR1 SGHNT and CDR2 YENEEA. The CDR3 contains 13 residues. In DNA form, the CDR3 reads TGTGCCAGCAGCCCACCGTCGTCCGCCGAGCAGTACTTC. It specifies CASSPPSSAEQYF.

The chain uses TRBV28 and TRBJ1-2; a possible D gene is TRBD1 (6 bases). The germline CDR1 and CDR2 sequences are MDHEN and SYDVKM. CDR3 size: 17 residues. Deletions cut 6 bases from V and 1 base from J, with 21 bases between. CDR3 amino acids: CASSRQDSSMFNYGYTF. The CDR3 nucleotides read TGTGCCAGCAGCCGACAGGACAGCTCCATGTTTAACTATGGCTACACCTTC.

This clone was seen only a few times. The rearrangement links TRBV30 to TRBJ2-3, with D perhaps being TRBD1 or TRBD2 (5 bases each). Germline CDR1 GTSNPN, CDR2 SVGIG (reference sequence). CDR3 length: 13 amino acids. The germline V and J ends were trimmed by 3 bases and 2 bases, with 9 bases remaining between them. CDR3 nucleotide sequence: TGTGCCTGGAGCATCGGGGCCACAGATACGCAGTATTTT. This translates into CAWSIGATDTQYF. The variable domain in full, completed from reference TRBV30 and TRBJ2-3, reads SQTIHQWPATLVQPVGSPLSLECTVEGTSNPNLYWYRQAAGRGLQLLFYSVGIGQISSEVPQNLSASRPQDRQFILSSKKLLLSDSGFYLCAWSIGATDTQYFGPGTRLTVL.

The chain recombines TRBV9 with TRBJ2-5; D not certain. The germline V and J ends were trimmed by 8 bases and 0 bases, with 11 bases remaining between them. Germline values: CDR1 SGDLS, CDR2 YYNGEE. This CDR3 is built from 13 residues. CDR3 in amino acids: CARSKKYQETQYF. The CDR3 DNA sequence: TGTGCCAGATCTAAGAAGTACCAAGAGACCCAGTACTTC.

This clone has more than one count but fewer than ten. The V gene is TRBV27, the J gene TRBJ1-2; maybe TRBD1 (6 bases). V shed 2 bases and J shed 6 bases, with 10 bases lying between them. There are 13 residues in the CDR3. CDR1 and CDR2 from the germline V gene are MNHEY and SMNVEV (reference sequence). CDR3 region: CASSLRRGDGYTF. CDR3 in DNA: TGTGCCAGCAGTTTACGCAGGGGCGATGGCTACACCTTC.

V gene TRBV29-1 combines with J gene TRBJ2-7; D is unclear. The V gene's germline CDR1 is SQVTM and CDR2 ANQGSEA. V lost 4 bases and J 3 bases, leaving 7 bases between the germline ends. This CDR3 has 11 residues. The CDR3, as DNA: TGCAGCGTTGGGCGGCACTACGAGCAGTACTTC. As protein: CSVGRHYEQYF.

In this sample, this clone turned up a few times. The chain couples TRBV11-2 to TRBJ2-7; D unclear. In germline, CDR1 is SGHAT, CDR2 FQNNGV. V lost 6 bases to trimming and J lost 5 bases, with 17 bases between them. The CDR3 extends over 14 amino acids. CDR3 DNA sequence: TGTGCCAGCAGTCGGGTCTCTCCCGAGGACGAGCAGTACTTC. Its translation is CASSRVSPEDEQYF. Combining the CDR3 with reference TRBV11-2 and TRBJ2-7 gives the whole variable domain EAGVAQSPRYKIIEKRQSVAFWCNPISGHATLYWYQQILGQGPKLLIQFQNNGVVDDSQLPKDRFSAERLKGVDSTLKIQPAKLEDSAVYLCASSRVSPEDEQYFGPGTRLTVT.

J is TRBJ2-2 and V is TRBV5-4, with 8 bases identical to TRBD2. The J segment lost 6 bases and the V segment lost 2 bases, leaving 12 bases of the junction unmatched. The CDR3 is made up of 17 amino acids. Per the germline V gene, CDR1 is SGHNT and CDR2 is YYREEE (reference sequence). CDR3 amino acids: CASSFSTGGEFSGELFF. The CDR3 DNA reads TGTGCCAGCAGCTTCTCAACGGGAGGGGAGTTTTCCGGGGAGCTGTTTTTT.

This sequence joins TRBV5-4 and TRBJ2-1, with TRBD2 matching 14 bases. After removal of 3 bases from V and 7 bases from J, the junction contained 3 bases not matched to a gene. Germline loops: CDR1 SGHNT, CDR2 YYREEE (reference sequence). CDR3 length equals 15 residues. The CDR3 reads CASSSGTSGSNEQFF. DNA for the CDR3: TGTGCCAGCAGCTCCGGGACTAGCGGGAGTAATGAGCAGTTCTTC.

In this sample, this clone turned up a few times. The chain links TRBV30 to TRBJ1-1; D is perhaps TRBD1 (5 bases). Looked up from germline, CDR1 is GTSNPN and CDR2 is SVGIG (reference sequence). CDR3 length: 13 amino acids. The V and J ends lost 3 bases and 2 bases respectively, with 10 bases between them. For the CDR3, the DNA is TGTGCCTGGAGACAGGATCAAAACACTGAAGCTTTCTTT. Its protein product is CAWRQDQNTEAFF.

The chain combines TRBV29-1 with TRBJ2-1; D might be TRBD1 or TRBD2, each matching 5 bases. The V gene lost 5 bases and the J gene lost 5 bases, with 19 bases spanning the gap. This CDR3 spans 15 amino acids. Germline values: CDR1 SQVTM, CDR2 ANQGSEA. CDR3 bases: TGCAGCGTTCGACAGTCATGGGGGTCAAACAATGAGCAGTTCTTC. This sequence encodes CSVRQSWGSNNEQFF.

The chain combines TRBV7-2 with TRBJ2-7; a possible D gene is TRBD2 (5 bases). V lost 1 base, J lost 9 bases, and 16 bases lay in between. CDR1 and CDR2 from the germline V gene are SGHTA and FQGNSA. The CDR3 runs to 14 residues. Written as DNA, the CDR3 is TGTGCCAGCAGCTTAGTTCTAGAGGGTACCGCGCAGTACTTC. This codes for CASSLVLEGTAQYF.

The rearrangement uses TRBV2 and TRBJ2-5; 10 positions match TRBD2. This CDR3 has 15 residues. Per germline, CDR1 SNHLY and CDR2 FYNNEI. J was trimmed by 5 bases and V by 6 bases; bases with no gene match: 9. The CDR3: CASRTGTSVAETQYF. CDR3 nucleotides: TGTGCCAGCAGGACCGGGACTAGCGTCGCGGAGACCCAGTACTTC.

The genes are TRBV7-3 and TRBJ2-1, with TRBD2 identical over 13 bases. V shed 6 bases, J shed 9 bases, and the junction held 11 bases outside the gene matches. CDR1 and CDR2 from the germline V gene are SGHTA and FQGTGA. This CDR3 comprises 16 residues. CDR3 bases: TGTGCCAGCAGAGTAACCGGGACTAGCGGGAATACTGAGCAGTTCTTC. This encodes CASRVTGTSGNTEQFF.

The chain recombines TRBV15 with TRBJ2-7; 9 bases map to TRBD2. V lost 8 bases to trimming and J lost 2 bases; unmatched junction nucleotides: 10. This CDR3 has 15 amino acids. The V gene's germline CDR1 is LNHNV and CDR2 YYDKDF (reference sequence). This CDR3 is CATALSAGGPYEQYF. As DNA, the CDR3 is TGTGCCACCGCCCTATCGGCGGGAGGGCCCTACGAGCAGTACTTC.